Given below is one TCR beta chain in context. TCRdb re-called the reads through MiXCR, storing one row per CDR3 protein. The table includes 85,000 to 120,000 distinct CDR3 sequences, about 15% detected once. The CDR3 consists of 15 residues. V was shortened by 4 bases and J by 10 bases, with 17 bases between the two germline ends. The germline gives CDR1 MGHRA, CDR2 YSYEKL. This sample was included in a study of T cell repertoires in cytomegalovirus infection. The chain joins TRBV4-1 to TRBJ1-6, with D maybe TRBD1 (5 bases). The sample was PBMCs. This clonotype was sampled from a human donor in good health (CMV status not recorded). Some clones in this sample may be carry-over from other donors' samples. Here the CDR3 DNA reads TGCGCCAGCAGCCTCCTCTCCCGGGACCGGTCACCCCTCCACTTT. Its translation: CASSLLSRDRSPLHF.